The clone carrying this TCR beta chain was picked up one time. Here immunoSEQ multiplex PCR was the method, and the copy in TCRdb shows in-frame clones only, minus some. The repertoire has some 93,000 clones, approximately 86% of them found once; the top ten carry roughly 7.2%. The sample is drawn from a study of blood T cell repertoires in COVID-19. Across the whole study: T cells, B-cell-depleted T cells, or PBMCs supplied cDNA or gDNA.

The CDR3 is made up of 17 amino acids. CDR1 and CDR2 from the germline V gene are SEHNR and FQNEAQ (reference sequence). With 5 bases removed from V and 4 bases from J, the gap between germline ends came to 20 bases. Source material: peripheral blood. V gene TRBV7-9 combines with J gene TRBJ1-4; D is possibly TRBD1 (5 bases). This TCR was recovered from a man aged 55 to 70 with acute or convalescent COVID-19. CDR3: CASSPLGALWNNEKLFF. The CDR3 DNA follows: TGTGCCAGCAGCCCCCTTGGGGCCCTATGGAATAATGAAAAACTGTTTTTT. The full variable domain, in which reference TRBV7-9 and TRBJ1-4 provide the parts outside the CDR3, is DTGVSQNPRHKITKRGQNVTFRCDPISEHNRLYWYRQTLGQGPEFLTYFQNEAQLEKSRLLSDRFSAERPKGSFSTLEIQRTEQGDSAMYLCASSPLGALWNNEKLFFGSGTQLSVL.